This T cell receptor beta chain was documented in a study of blood T cells in healthy people across ages. Points from the study as a whole: Long-lived donors had more naive CD4+ cells and higher diversity than aged donors.

The draw of peripheral blood yielded approximately 10 milliliters from each donor. A remark on this clonotype: The antigen is not known.

A second roughly 6 to 12 cycle PCR used barcoded and J-beta primers. Carrying 12 random nucleotides, a template-switch adaptor labeled each individual cDNA molecule. TCRdb re-called the 5' RACE reads with MiXCR, one entry per CDR3 protein. The top ten clones hold roughly 25% of a sample with roughly 730,000 distinct CDR3 sequences, 56% of them seen once. This CDR3 has 18 amino acids. CDR1 is LGHNA and CDR2 is YNFKEQ in the germline V gene. Trimming left V 1 base short and J 2 bases short, with 18 bases between. The TCR originated in a man in his forties or fifties in good health. The rearrangement uses TRBV4-2 and TRBJ1-5; D is perhaps TRBD1 (6 bases). Specimen: blood. CDR3 protein: CASSQGGGGNRGNQPQHF. For the CDR3, the DNA is TGTGCCAGCAGCCAAGGGGGCGGTGGAAACAGGGGCAATCAGCCCCAGCATTTT.